This T cell receptor beta chain was identified in a study of T cells in Graves' hyperthyroidism and ophthalmopathy. Exclusion criteria comprised uncontrolled infection, other autoimmune disease, pregnancy or lactation. Diagnosing involved the use of clinical symptoms, serum thyroxine and TRAb, thyroid ultrasound and orbital computed tomography. Only a few counts were recorded for this clonotype. Antigen unknown. Findings and limits, study-wide: Researchers found most expanded thyroid clonotypes above 0.001 in blood as well. Model-based prediction identified ophthalmopathy a median 6.5 months prior to its onset.

Template material for amplifying TCR beta CDR3 regions consisted of RNA transcripts. HTBI primers were used for first-round RT-PCR of the TCR CDR3. TCRdb itself ran the multiplex PCR reads through MiXCR, one entry per CDR3 protein. This table holds some 370,000 distinct CDR3 sequences, 17% found once. The CDR3 has 13 amino acids. Germline-derived CDR1 and CDR2 are KGHDR and SFDVKD. V shed 5 bases and J shed 1 base, with 7 bases lying between them. The chain is built from TRBV24-1 and TRBJ1-1, with D unclear. This TCR was sampled from a woman in her 30s with Graves' hyperthyroidism that later progressed to Graves' ophthalmopathy. Specimen: blood. CDR3 bases: TGTGCCACCAGTGCAGAGGGGAACACTGAAGCTTTCTTT. The encoded protein is CATSAEGNTEAFF.